A few counts support the clone carrying this TCR beta chain. Antigen specificity is unknown. Expressed TCRB transcripts were sequenced, since all the RNA that had been isolated was reverse transcribed. Using immunoSEQ multiplex PCR, the repertoire was profiled, and TCRdb retains in-frame clones only, with some absent. The sample has some 250,000 clones, roughly a tenth seen once. The entry originates in a study of beta chain features in type 1 diabetes. Study summary: On cell yields, gender and age, patients and healthy donors were similar. Investigators examined nearly 110,000,000 sorted cells across all samples.

This CDR3 is 17 amino acids long. Germline CDR1 SGDLS, CDR2 YYNGEE. The ends lost 2 bases at V and 4 bases at J; junction bases unmatched: 11. Study outcomes and limitations: Within each of all four CD4+ subsets, Type 1 diabetes patients had TCRB CDR3s that were moderately but significantly shorter. There was a possibility that cDNA sequencing over-represented cells with high TCR expression.

This TCR was recovered from a man aged 30 to 45 with type 1 diabetes. The genes are TRBV9 and TRBJ2-5, with 10 bases identical to TRBD2. Sequences were obtained from naive CD4+ T cells from blood. CDR3 sequence reads: CASSVLASGGFGETQYF. The CDR3 DNA reads as TGTGCCAGCAGCGTGTTGGCTAGCGGGGGATTCGGAGAGACCCAGTACTTC.